The 4 T cell receptor beta chains listed next were all sequenced from one sample in a study of a mutant IDH1 vaccine in newly diagnosed glioma. Produced via immunoSEQ multiplex PCR; TCRdb's table is partial and in-frame only. Of approximately 92,000 clones listed, 83% are singletons. The sample's time point: baseline, week 1 (first vaccination visit). Treatment in this sample: pre-vaccination baseline after standard-of-care therapy. The source material was PBMCs, sampled from a glioma patient treated with radiotherapy, temozolomide or both. These receptors originate from a woman aged 45 to 65 with glioma.

The chain recombines TRBV27 with TRBJ2-3, with a tentative D call TRBD1 (5 bases). Per germline, CDR1 MNHEY and CDR2 SMNVEV (reference sequence). The CDR3 contains 14 residues. Trimming took off 4 bases at V and 7 bases at J, with 15 bases between the two ends. CDR3 nucleotide sequence: TGTGCCAGCAGTTCGCCGACTGGGGCGCATACGCAGTATTTT. It translates to CASSSPTGAHTQYF.

J is TRBJ1-4 and V is TRBV2; 8 bases match TRBD1. This CDR3 spans 15 amino acids. The V gene's germline CDR1 is SNHLY and CDR2 FYNNEI. The V and J ends lost 4 bases and 4 bases, in that order; junction bases with no gene match: 5. The DNA for the CDR3 is TGTGCCAGCAGTGCAGGGGGCCAGCATAATGAAAAACTGTTTTTT. It is translated as CASSAGGQHNEKLFF. The full variable domain, in which reference TRBV2 and TRBJ1-4 provide the parts outside the CDR3, is EPEVTQTPSHQVTQMGQEVILRCVPISNHLYFYWYRQILGQKVEFLVSFYNNEISEKSEIFDDQFSVERPDGSNFTLKIRSTKLEDSAMYFCASSAGGQHNEKLFFGSGTQLSVL.

This chain uses TRBV2 with TRBJ1-1; 10 bases match TRBD1. V shed 10 bases and J 0 bases; nucleotides not matched to a gene: 5. The V gene's germline CDR1 is SNHLY and CDR2 FYNNEI. The CDR3 is 14 amino acids. For the CDR3, the DNA is TGTGCCACCAGGGACAGGGGAATGAACACTGAAGCTTTCTTT. Encoded protein: CATRDRGMNTEAFF.

The J gene is TRBJ2-5, the V gene TRBV6-6, with TRBD2 identical over 10 bases. This CDR3 spans 15 amino acids. Trimming removed 4 bases from V and 3 bases from J; junction bases left unmatched: 5. The germline V gene encodes CDR1 MNHNY and CDR2 SVGAGI (reference sequence). CDR3 nucleotide sequence: TGTGCCAGCAGTTTCCCAGCGGGGGGGAAAGAGACCCAGTACTTC. Protein product: CASSFPAGGKETQYF.